This TCR beta chain was documented in a study of CD8 T cells in ankylosing spondylitis. General study points: Matched synovial fluid from ankylosing spondylitis patients was reported to be enriched for disease-linked clones. Disease-linked clones, CD8+, were relatively rare in peripheral blood.

Trimming shortened V by 0 bases and J by 0 bases, and 10 bases separated the two germline ends. Germline values: CDR1 DFQATT, CDR2 SNEGSKA (reference sequence). The CDR3 consists of 15 residues. Preparation of TCR beta libraries was done by quantitative 5'-RACE with molecular barcodes. TCRdb re-analysed the 5' RACE reads in MiXCR, keeping a single row per CDR3 protein. Here the sample spans 270,000 or so distinct CDR3 sequences, more than 15% being singletons. This clonotype was seen only a few times. Its antigen is as yet unknown. The sequenced sample was blood, either unsorted or a sorted T cell fraction (not recorded which). This clonotype originated in a male donor with ankylosing spondylitis or in good health (not recorded which). V and J are TRBV20-1 and TRBJ2-3; D uncertain. Here the CDR3 DNA reads TGCAGTGCTAGAGATGGGAATTCTAGCACAGATACGCAGTATTTT. Protein sequence: CSARDGNSSTDTQYF.